This TCR beta chain was captured in a study of T-cell memory formation after mild COVID-19 (dated by TCRdb to the early 2020s). Notes on the research overall: TCR sequence clusters from the two donors were found to be largely donor specific. The cohort was made up of two young adult volunteers, one female and one male, who were previously healthy. In a couple of donors, T-cell clones that expanded and contracted after mild COVID-19 were tracked by sequencing TCRalpha and TCRbeta repertoires over time. Broad study findings and their caveats: Clones that contracted from day 15 to 85 showed balanced CD4/CD8 phenotypes, whereas a second wave of clones that expanded from day 15 to 37 leaned towards CD4+. Some responding clones were detected in pre-infection memory, which suggested that pre-existing cross-reactive memory T cells had joined the SARS-CoV-2 response. The second-wave clones that peaked on day 37 were not confirmed to be SARS-CoV-2 specific. Contracting CD4+ clones were found mainly in CM and EM memory subsets, while CD8+ clones were enriched in EMRA. The study included only a couple of mild cases, and larger cohorts that include severe cases with pre-infection samples were judged to be necessary.

V is cut by 4 bases and J by 2 bases, and the space between the germline ends is 15 bases. From the cysteine through the phenylalanine, the CDR3 covers 16 amino acids. Of the read, only the CDR3 DNA is kept; its 48 bases are in frame from base 1. For CDR1 and CDR2, the germline V gene lists SGHTA and FQGNSA. A remark on this clonotype: Its antigen specificity is not known. Base qualities are not provided; no much larger clone lies one nucleotide away.

TCRdb names Illumina NovaSeq 6000 as the instrument used. TCRalpha and TCRbeta cDNA libraries were constructed by 5'RACE with constant-segment primers, with sample barcodes and unique molecular identifiers being introduced. RNA was extracted from every sample with Trizol reagent. Library amplification was performed in two PCR steps, and a second sample barcode and Illumina TruSeq adapters were introduced in the second step. The libraries were sequenced on an Illumina NovaSeq using 2 x 150 bp paired-end reads. Turning to the authors' computational methods: Reads were demultiplexed and collapsed into UMI-guided consensus sequences with migec v1.2.7. Using mixcr v2.1.11, UMI consensuses were aligned to TRA and TRB V and J templates and then assembled into clonotypes. Expanded or contracted clonotypes were those called significant by both edgeR and NoisET, with noise models trained on biological replicates. For edgeR calls, the cutoffs were a false discovery rate-adjusted p below 0.01 and a log2 fold-change threshold of 1. As an exploratory analysis of dynamics, PCA with hierarchical clustering was applied to max-normalized trajectories of the 1000 most abundant clonotypes. Each responding clone was given a CD4 or CD8 phenotype based on the CD4+ and CD8+ repertoires, which had been sequenced separately. TCRdb trimmed the raw reads at Q25, called clones with MiXCR and kept productive beta chains. Entries that share a CDR3 protein sequence are merged under the most common genes and DNA. These V and J calls are TCRdb output, not the study's own analysis. A total of 470,000 or so distinct CDR3 sequences appear in this sample, roughly 23% of them only once. The leading ten clones occupy about an eighth of the sample.

PBMCs were isolated by Ficoll-Paque density gradient centrifugation. Sequenced material: PBMCs or a T cell subset sorted from them (not recorded which). The chain couples TRBV7-2 to TRBJ1-5; a tentative D call is TRBD1 (6 bases match). The clonotype comes from an adult woman who had mild COVID-19 (a few samples of this study predate the infection). The sample titles of this study are shuffled in the database, so cell type and time point are left out; the donor was told from shared clones. The nucleotide sequence is TGTGCCAGCAGCTCAGCCACAGGGACGCGCAATCAGCCCCAGCATTTT. This is translated as CASSSATGTRNQPQHF.